The 32 T cell receptor beta chains below were found in one sample sequenced in a study of blood T cell repertoires in COVID-19. TCRdb's copy holds only in-frame clones and misses some; the assay was immunoSEQ multiplex PCR. The table records around 290,000 clones, 80% to 90% of them present only once. Sequencing used peripheral blood. The receptors were gathered from a woman in her 70s with COVID-19, enrolled during active disease.

The CDR3 sequence is CASSSSGGGELFF. The CDR3 coding sequence is TGTGCCAGCAGCTCTAGCGGGGGCGGGGAGCTGTTTTTT. The chain couples TRBV7-3 to TRBJ2-2; 10 nucleotides agree with TRBD2. Germline CDR1 SGHTA, CDR2 FQGTGA. The CDR3 sequence is 13 residues long. J was trimmed by 7 bases and V by 4 bases; bases with no gene match: 0.

The gene calls are TRBV11-1 and TRBJ2-1; 8 bases agree with TRBD1. CDR1 and CDR2 (germline): SGHAT, FQDESV (reference sequence). Trimming removed 3 bases from V and 7 bases from J; junction bases left unmatched: 8. This CDR3 comprises 15 residues. The DNA of the CDR3 is TGTGCCAGCAGCTTGTTCAGGGGGCCGGGGAATGAGCAGTTCTTC. Protein product: CASSLFRGPGNEQFF.

The V and J genes are TRBV6-6 and TRBJ1-5, with TRBD1 matching over 8 bases. This CDR3 is 14 amino acids long. V was clipped by 9 bases and J by 2 bases; unmatched bases: 6. CDR1 is MNHNY, CDR2 SVGAGI, per germline (reference sequence). The CDR3 region has the DNA TGTGCCAGTAAAGGACAGGGACGCAATCAGCCCCAGCATTTT. Translated: CASKGQGRNQPQHF.

This clone was observed once. The chain links TRBV10-2 to TRBJ2-1; 12 bases agree with TRBD2. Germline CDR1 and CDR2: WSHSY and SAAADI. Trimming took 6 bases from V and 10 from J; bases not matched to a gene: 7. CDR3 length: 14 residues. CDR3 region: CASRLAGGGQEQFF. In DNA form, the CDR3 reads TGCGCCAGCAGACTAGCGGGGGGAGGTCAGGAGCAGTTCTTC.

This rearrangement joins TRBV6-6 to TRBJ2-1; 7 bases align to TRBD2. This CDR3 spans 14 amino acids. Per germline, CDR1 MNHNY and CDR2 SVGAGI (reference sequence). V trimming: 7 bases; J trimming: 9 bases; junction bases outside the gene matches: 12. This CDR3 reads CASMGAGISSEQFF. As DNA, the CDR3 is TGTGCCAGCATGGGAGCGGGGATCTCCTCTGAGCAGTTCTTC.

V usage is TRBV7-9 and J usage is TRBJ2-1; D might be TRBD2 (7 bases). CDR1 SEHNR and CDR2 FQNEAQ come from the germline V gene (reference sequence). This CDR3 has 15 amino acids. Between the trimmed V and J ends, which lost 3 bases and 4 bases, there was a span of 13 bases. The CDR3 is CASSFRGGRYNEQFF. CDR3 coding DNA: TGTGCCAGCAGCTTCCGCGGGGGCCGGTACAATGAGCAGTTCTTC.

The V and J genes are TRBV3-1 (or the pseudogene TRBV3-2) and TRBJ1-1; a weak D match, TRBD1 (6 bases). Trimming left V 4 bases short and J 6 bases short, with 9 bases between. Germline CDR1 and CDR2: LGHDT and YNNKEL (reference sequence). This CDR3 has 12 amino acids. The CDR3 DNA reads as TGTGCCAGCAGCCTTGGGACATCTGAAGCTTTCTTT. Its protein product is CASSLGTSEAFF.

This chain links TRBV15 with TRBJ1-2, with TRBD1 matching 8 bases. V shed 2 bases and J 4 bases; nucleotides not matched to a gene: 6. The CDR3 covers 15 residues. Germline loops: CDR1 LNHNV, CDR2 YYDKDF (reference sequence). This chain's CDR3 is CATSRKGQGGYGYTF. The CDR3 DNA follows: TGTGCCACCAGCAGAAAAGGACAGGGAGGCTATGGCTACACCTTC.

V usage is TRBV11-3 and J usage is TRBJ2-5; 8 nucleotides align to TRBD1. Germline V gene sequence: CDR1 SGHNT, CDR2 YENEEA. V shed 5 bases and J 7 bases; nucleotides not matched to a gene: 15. This CDR3 has 16 residues. CDR3 DNA: TGTGCCAGCAGCCCGGGGGACAGGACATCATTAGGGACCCAGTACTTC. Protein sequence: CASSPGDRTSLGTQYF. Using reference TRBV11-3 and TRBJ2-5 for the parts outside the CDR3, the full variable domain is EAGVVQSPRYKIIEKKQPVAFWCNPISGHNTLYWYLQNLGQGPELLIRYENEEAVDDSQLPKDRFSAERLKGVDSTLKIQPAELGDSAVYLCASSPGDRTSLGTQYFGPGTRLLVL.

This sequence joins TRBV7-2 and TRBJ2-2; maybe TRBD1 (8 bases). Germline values: CDR1 SGHTA, CDR2 FQGNSA. This CDR3 is built from 16 residues. The germline V and J ends were trimmed by 5 bases and 3 bases, with 16 bases remaining between them. The CDR3 DNA sequence: TGTGCCAGCAGCAAAGACAGGGGACTATACACCGGGGAGCTGTTTTTT. It is translated as CASSKDRGLYTGELFF.

As regards this clone: Its ends do not fully match the called genes, so a read error is possible. The chain couples TRBV3-1 (or the pseudogene TRBV3-2) to TRBJ2-3; D is perhaps TRBD1 (6 bases). This CDR3 contains 17 residues. The germline CDR1 and CDR2 sequences are LGHDT and YNNKEL (reference sequence). The CDR3 reads CASSQVGGGVGTDTQYF. CDR3 DNA: TGTGCCAGCAGTCAAGTTGGGGGCGGCGTGGGCACAGATACGCAGTATTTT.

This rearrangement joins TRBV15 to TRBJ2-7; tentative D call: TRBD2 (6 bases). Germline V lookup: CDR1 LNHNV, CDR2 YYDKDF (reference sequence). This CDR3 has 14 residues. Trimming removed 1 base at V and 3 bases at J, with 10 bases between. CDR3 bases: TGTGCCACCAGCAGAGTCGCGGGGATCTACGAGCAGTACTTC. This sequence encodes CATSRVAGIYEQYF.

The chain couples TRBV29-1 to TRBJ1-1, with D tentatively TRBD1 (6 bases). Per the germline V gene, CDR1 is SQVTM and CDR2 is ANQGSEA. CDR3 length equals 11 residues. V lost 6 bases and J 7 bases, leaving 12 bases between the germline ends. In nucleotides, the CDR3 is TGCAGCGTGCGGACAGTGTATGAAGCTTTCTTT. Residues: CSVRTVYEAFF.

This clone was picked up a small number of times. The chain joins TRBV19 to TRBJ1-1, with D unresolved. V was clipped by 3 bases and J by 1 base, with 6 bases between them. Germline loops: CDR1 LNHDA, CDR2 SQIVND (reference sequence). This CDR3 region has 13 residues. The CDR3 loop is CASSMAANTEAFF. CDR3 sequence (DNA): TGTGCCAGTAGTATGGCGGCGAACACTGAAGCTTTCTTT.

The chain has TRBV5-6 and TRBJ2-7; TRBD1 matches at 7 bases. The CDR3 totals 13 residues. Looked up from germline, CDR1 is SGHDT and CDR2 is YYEEEE. Germline trimming cut 4 bases from V and 3 bases from J; bases unmatched to any gene: 4. CDR3 sequence reads: CASSRGQIYEQYF. As DNA, the CDR3 is TGTGCCAGCAGCCGGGGACAGATCTACGAGCAGTACTTC.

The genes are TRBV28 and TRBJ1-6; D might be TRBD1 (5 bases). Trimming took 2 bases from V and 10 from J, leaving 12 bases between them. CDR1 is MDHEN and CDR2 is SYDVKM in the germline V gene. The CDR3 loop spans 14 amino acids. CDR3 DNA sequence: TGTGCCAGCAGTTTAAGGGGCAGCAGCTCACCCCTCCACTTT. As protein: CASSLRGSSSPLHF.

The chain links TRBV2 to TRBJ1-2; a weak D match, TRBD1 (6 bases). The CDR3 consists of 15 residues. Looked up from germline, CDR1 is SNHLY and CDR2 is FYNNEI. V was pared by 0 bases and J by 6 bases, with 14 bases between. CDR3 in DNA: TGTGCCAGCAGTGAAGCGGGGTCTTACAGGGATGGCTACACCTTC. Protein product: CASSEAGSYRDGYTF.

The rearrangement joins TRBV6-5 to TRBJ2-3; D might be TRBD2 (6 bases). V lost 11 bases and J 1 base, leaving 13 bases between the germline ends. The germline V gene has CDR1 MNHEY and CDR2 SVGAGI. This CDR3 comprises 13 residues. The CDR3, as DNA: TGTGCCGGTCTAGGAGGGGGCACAGATACGCAGTATTTT. Protein sequence: CAGLGGGTDTQYF.

The chain couples TRBV5-1 to TRBJ2-2; 10 nucleotides agree with TRBD1. After removal of 4 bases from V and 4 bases from J, the junction contained 7 bases not matched to a gene. In germline, CDR1 is SGHRS, CDR2 YFSETQ. The CDR3 spans 16 residues. CDR3: CASSDPGTGVTGELFF. CDR3 coding DNA: TGCGCCAGCAGCGACCCCGGGACAGGGGTCACCGGGGAGCTGTTTTTT.

J is TRBJ1-1 and V is TRBV6-6; D uncertain. The V and J ends lost 4 bases and 7 bases respectively, with 10 bases between them. This CDR3 comprises 12 residues. Germline V gives CDR1 MNHNY, CDR2 SVGAGI (reference sequence). CDR3 sequence: CASSFGEREAFF. The CDR3 DNA is TGTGCCAGCAGTTTCGGAGAACGTGAAGCTTTCTTT.

CDR3 coding DNA: TGTGCCAGCTCATCGCTAGCAGATACGCAGTATTTT. Protein: CASSSLADTQYF. The V gene is TRBV18, the J gene TRBJ2-3; no reliable D call. CDR3 size: 12 residues. Germline V gene data show CDR1 as KGHSH and CDR2 as LQKENI. The ends were cut back, 5 bases at V and 4 bases at J, with 7 bases in the middle.

The chain links TRBV5-1 to TRBJ1-2; possibly TRBD1 for D (6 bases). The CDR3 consists of 15 residues. V lost 2 bases and J lost 8, with 19 bases in between. CDR1 and CDR2 from the germline V gene are SGHRS and YFSETQ. Written as DNA, the CDR3 is TGCGCCAGCAGCTTAACTACCGGGCCCCAGGGGGGCTACACCTTC. Protein sequence: CASSLTTGPQGGYTF.

The chain links TRBV6-5 to TRBJ1-3; D ambiguous. The CDR3 contains 16 residues. Trimming cost V 2 bases and J 3 bases, with 14 bases left between them. In germline, CDR1 is MNHEY, CDR2 SVGAGI. The CDR3 spells CASSYGGSGIGNTIYF. CDR3 sequence (DNA): TGTGCCAGCAGTTACGGAGGCTCGGGGATTGGAAACACCATATATTTT.

V and J are TRBV9 and TRBJ1-1, with no clear D. Trimming cost V 1 base and J 5 bases, with 12 bases left between them. The CDR3 extends over 14 amino acids. CDR1 is SGDLS and CDR2 is YYNGEE in the germline V gene. This CDR3 is CASSVWVGGTEAFF. DNA of the CDR3: TGTGCCAGCAGCGTATGGGTTGGAGGGACTGAAGCTTTCTTT.

The chain couples TRBV18 to TRBJ1-1, with 9 bases that match TRBD1. Germline-derived CDR1 and CDR2 are KGHSH and LQKENI. This CDR3 spans 15 amino acids. V dropped 4 bases and J dropped 6; count of bases not matched to a gene: 9. CDR3 amino acids: CASSLGQGLTAEAFF. CDR3 nucleotide sequence: TGTGCCAGCTCACTAGGACAGGGGTTAACCGCTGAAGCTTTCTTT.

The chain links TRBV6-1 to TRBJ1-5; TRBD1 aligns across 7 bases. The ends lost 1 base at V and 7 bases at J; junction bases unmatched: 7. There are 15 residues in the CDR3. Germline CDR1 MNHNS, CDR2 SASEGT. CDR3 DNA sequence: TGTGCCAGCAGTGAAGATCGACAGGGAGGACAGCCCCAGCATTTT. It codes for CASSEDRQGGQPQHF.

The chain links TRBV11-2 to TRBJ2-7; TRBD1 matches at 9 bases. The CDR3 contains 13 residues. Germline V gives CDR1 SGHAT, CDR2 FQNNGV. Unmatched junction bases numbered 6, after V lost 5 bases and J lost 7 bases. The CDR3 reads CASSPTGGWEQYF. CDR3 nucleotides: TGTGCCAGCAGCCCGACAGGGGGATGGGAGCAGTACTTC.

The gene calls are TRBV11-2 and TRBJ2-3, with D possibly matching TRBD1 (5 bases). The CDR3 totals 14 residues. Germline loops: CDR1 SGHAT, CDR2 FQNNGV. Trimming removed 2 bases at V and 3 bases at J, with 9 bases between. The CDR3 bases are TGTGCCAGCAGCTTAAGGGGTTCGACAGATACGCAGTATTTT. Translating it yields CASSLRGSTDTQYF. The variable domain in full, completed from reference TRBV11-2 and TRBJ2-3, reads EAGVAQSPRYKIIEKRQSVAFWCNPISGHATLYWYQQILGQGPKLLIQFQNNGVVDDSQLPKDRFSAERLKGVDSTLKIQPAKLEDSAVYLCASSLRGSTDTQYFGPGTRLTVL.

This clone was seen just once. In DNA form, the CDR3 reads TGCAGCGTCGATTCTGGTTTCGGGAACGAAAAACTGTTTTTT. It yields the protein CSVDSGFGNEKLFF. The chain uses TRBV29-1 and TRBJ1-4; unclear D gene. This CDR3 is 14 amino acids long. V was cut by 6 bases and J by 8 bases, with 19 bases left in between. From germline, CDR1 is SQVTM and CDR2 ANQGSEA.

This clone appeared once. V gene TRBV19 combines with J gene TRBJ2-1, with a weak D call TRBD1 (6 bases). Per the germline V gene, CDR1 is LNHDA and CDR2 is SQIVND (reference sequence). V dropped 1 base and J dropped 4 bases, with 11 bases sitting between them. This CDR3 has 15 amino acids. The CDR3 region is CASSIGAGVYNEQFF. Written as DNA, the CDR3 is TGTGCCAGTAGTATAGGCGCAGGGGTTTACAATGAGCAGTTCTTC.

This chain connects TRBV6-6 to TRBJ2-7; D may be TRBD2 (7 bases). The CDR3 spans 12 residues. The V and J ends lost 11 bases and 6 bases respectively, with 17 bases between them. CDR1 and CDR2 (germline): MNHNY, SVGAGI (reference sequence). The CDR3 DNA reads TGTGCCTTAAGAGGGGGGGGTGGCGAGCAGTACTTC. This sequence encodes CALRGGGGEQYF.

This rearrangement joins TRBV19 to TRBJ1-2; TRBD1 matches 7 bases. Germline V gene lookup returns CDR1 LNHDA and CDR2 SQIVND (reference sequence). The junction had 6 bases not matched to a gene; V was cut back by 11 bases and J by 3 bases. The CDR3 has 12 amino acids. The DNA for the CDR3 is TGTGCCCTAGGGGGCGCAGACTATGGCTACACCTTC. Translating gives CALGGADYGYTF.